One TCR beta chain is described in this entry. What it binds is unknown. Here immunoSEQ multiplex PCR was the method, and the copy in TCRdb shows in-frame clones only, minus some. Of about 680,000 clones in the sample, 70% to 90% were seen once. Treatment: some 19 received Ad26.COV2.S at low or high dose, single or two shots; several received placebo; per-sample allocation not given. Repertoires come from day 63 after the first vaccine or placebo injection. A Boston donor was an adult aged 18-55 years. The data stem from a study of Ad26.COV2.S vaccination and SARS-CoV-2 variants. Study-level findings and limits: Spike-specific TCR breadth in vaccine recipients exceeded that seen in placebo recipients.

CDR1 is KGHSH, CDR2 LQKENI, per germline. V was clipped by 2 bases and J by 4 bases; unmatched bases: 6. The CDR3 runs 15 residues. Sequencing was performed on peripheral blood, taken in a trial of Ad26.COV2.S vaccine versus placebo. The chain employs TRBV18 and TRBJ2-3; 7 bases match TRBD2. The source of this sequence is a person between 18 and 59 years old who received the Ad26.COV2.S COVID-19 vaccine or a placebo. Here the CDR3 reads CASSPSWEGADTQYF. In nucleotides, the CDR3 is TGTGCCAGCTCACCAAGTTGGGAGGGTGCAGATACGCAGTATTTT.